The source of this TCR beta chain is a study of cytomegalovirus exposure and HLA in healthy donors. Looking at the study overall: Assignment to the Caucasian-associated ancestry cluster applied to around 76% of the approximately 400 genotyped donors.

Researchers ran the PCR with 60 Vbeta and 13 Jbeta primers. The repertoire was sequenced with immunoSEQ multiplex PCR; TCRdb's copy has only in-frame clones and lacks some. The profile shows fewer than 150,000 clones, around 80% of them singletons. Details on this clone: Its antigen is still unknown.

Study findings and constraints: In a later analysis, V- and J-gene trimming of beta chains associated with a DCLRE1C missense variant, replicated independently.

This CDR3 has 16 amino acids. Germline CDR1 KGHSH, CDR2 LQKENI. Trimming took off 3 bases at V and 0 bases at J, with 12 bases between the two ends. The chain is built from TRBV18 and TRBJ1-3; D is perhaps TRBD1 (6 bases). Sequenced: PBMCs. The TCR was taken from a man in his forties in good health and CMV-seropositive. CDR3 coding DNA: TGTGCCAGCTCACCTTTTGGACAGAGCTCTGGAAACACCATATATTTT. This translates into CASSPFGQSSGNTIYF.